Listed below are T cell receptor beta chains from one sample, sequenced in a study of CD8+ T cells in alopecia areata. Here immunoSEQ multiplex PCR was the method, and the copy in TCRdb shows in-frame clones only, minus some. The data contain 87,000 or so clones, about three quarters of them singletons. This sample comprised CD8+ T cells sorted from blood, obtained between weeks 43 and 45, from a patient treated with tofacitinib. These receptors came from a human donor with alopecia areata. CDR3s include the opening cysteine and the closing phenylalanine or tryptophan. D genes are given only for firm matches. The size field is filled for only some rows; it gives once, few, many or a size class.

d_gene | j_gene | v_gene | abundance | CDR3aa | CDR3nt
TRBD2 | TRBJ2-1 | TRBV29-1 | few | CSVDGLAGDHEQFF | TGCAGCGTTGATGGACTAGCGGGGGACCATGAGCAGTTCTTC
- | TRBJ1-1 | TRBV5-1 | - | CASSTQQGGYTEAFF | TGCGCCAGCAGCACGCAACAGGGAGGGTACACTGAAGCTTTCTTT
- | TRBJ2-2 | TRBV9 | - | CASSVTGSGTGELFF | TGTGCCAGCAGCGTAACAGGGTCGGGCACCGGGGAGCTGTTTTTT
TRBD1 | TRBJ2-6 | TRBV5-1 | few | CASSPAGQVFSGANVLTF | TGCGCCAGCAGCCCGGCGGGACAGGTTTTCTCTGGGGCCAACGTCCTGACTTTC
- | TRBJ2-1 | TRBV6-5 | - | CASSYSNLEHQGEQFF | TGTGCCAGCAGTTACTCGAACCTAGAGCACCAGGGTGAGCAGTTCTTC
- | TRBJ1-1 | TRBV4-1 | - | CASSQDLRSEAFF | TGCGCCAGCAGCCAAGACTTAAGGTCAGAAGCTTTCTTT
- | TRBJ1-2 | TRBV25-1 | - | CATAGGNYGYTF | TGTGCCACCGCCGGGGGTAACTATGGCTACACCTTC
TRBD1 | TRBJ2-7 | TRBV9 | - | CASSEGQGSVQYF | TGTGCCAGCAGCGAGGGACAGGGGAGTGTGCAGTACTTC
- | TRBJ2-1 | TRBV29-1 | - | CSVVGGAYNEQFF | TGCAGCGTTGTCGGGGGCGCCTACAATGAGCAGTTCTTC
- | TRBJ2-2 | TRBV7-8 | few | CASSPRQGRRTGELFF | TGTGCCAGCAGCCCCCGCCAGGGGAGAAGGACCGGGGAGCTGTTTTTT
TRBD2 | TRBJ2-1 | TRBV9 | many | CASSPKFSGGVNNEQFF | TGTGCCAGCAGCCCGAAATTTAGCGGGGGGGTTAACAATGAGCAGTTCTTC
TRBD1 | TRBJ2-2 | TRBV5-1 | - | CASSLNRGLAGELFF | TGCGCCAGCAGCTTAAACAGGGGGCTCGCCGGGGAGCTGTTTTTT
- | TRBJ1-2 | TRBV5-6 | - | CASSFYRGLYGYTF | TGTGCCAGCAGCTTTTACCGGGGCCTCTATGGCTACACCTTC
TRBD2 | TRBJ2-7 | TRBV4-3 | - | CASSQGAGVAYEQYF | TGCGCCAGCAGCCAGGGAGCGGGGGTCGCCTACGAGCAGTACTTC
- | TRBJ1-6 | TRBV9 | few | CASSVDGEGTDSPLHF | TGTGCCAGCAGCGTAGATGGGGAGGGGACGGATTCACCCCTCCACTTT
- | TRBJ2-7 | TRBV11-2 | - | CASSFGVGALYEQYF | TGTGCCAGCAGCTTCGGGGTGGGGGCACTATACGAGCAGTACTTC
TRBD2 | TRBJ2-1 | TRBV7-8 | - | CASSSHGRDNEQFF | TGTGCCAGCAGCTCCCACGGGAGGGACAATGAGCAGTTCTTC
- | TRBJ1-1 | TRBV5-6 | once | CASSLGRAANTEAFF | TGTGCCAGCAGCTTGGGTAGAGCCGCGAACACTGAAGCTTTCTTT
- | TRBJ1-3 | TRBV5-1 | - | CASSLGTTSGNTIYF | TGCGCCAGCAGCTTGGGGACAACCTCTGGAAACACCATATATTTT
TRBD1 | TRBJ1-5 | TRBV6-7 | - | CASSYSTGFSNQPQHF | TGTGCCAGCAGTTACTCGACAGGGTTTAGCAATCAGCCCCAGCATTTT
TRBD2 | TRBJ2-1 | TRBV29-1 | - | CSAQSGGYNEQFF | TGCAGCGCCCAAAGCGGGGGGTACAATGAGCAGTTCTTC
- | TRBJ2-1 | TRBV7-9 | few | CASSVHRDEQFF | TGTGCCAGCAGCGTCCACCGGGATGAGCAGTTCTTC
- | TRBJ1-2 | TRBV4-1 | - | CAFLGQQKYGYTF | TGCGCCTTCCTGGGGCAGCAGAAATATGGCTACACCTTC
- | TRBJ2-3 | TRBV6-4 | - | CASSDGLAKDTQYF | TGTGCCAGCAGTGACGGGCTAGCGAAAGATACGCAGTATTTT
- | TRBJ2-2 | TRBV11-2 | - | CASLEGDTTGPNTGELFF | TGTGCCAGCCTTGAGGGAGACACAACCGGGCCAAACACCGGGGAGCTGTTTTTT
TRBD2 | TRBJ2-7 | TRBV30 | - | CAWRGTSDEQYF | TGTGCCTGGAGGGGGACTAGCGACGAGCAGTACTTC
TRBD1 | TRBJ1-1 | TRBV5-1 | - | CASRQGGTEAFF | TGCGCCAGCAGACAGGGGGGGACTGAAGCTTTCTTT
- | TRBJ2-7 | TRBV5-6 | few | CASSFIPGKTYEQYF | TGTGCCAGCAGCTTTATACCGGGGAAAACCTACGAGCAGTACTTC
- | TRBJ1-1 | TRBV10-2 | - | CASTAPGMTEAFF | TGCGCCAGCACCGCCCCAGGGATGACTGAAGCTTTCTTT
- | TRBJ2-3 | TRBV4-3 | once | CASSQDRRGTDTQYF | TGCGCCAGCAGCCAAGACAGGCGTGGGACAGATACGCAGTATTTT